This is a list of T cell receptor beta chains from one sample in a study of CD8 T cells in Susac syndrome. Via MiXCR, TCRdb re-called the immunoSEQ multiplex PCR reads, giving one row per CDR3 protein. The sample records about 240,000 distinct CDR3 sequences, about 96% being singletons. Material: CD4+ T cells from PBMCs. Source of these receptors: a human donor with Susac syndrome. The CDR3 runs from the conserved cysteine through the conserved F or W. Fields, in order: D gene, V gene, J gene, CDR3 protein, CDR3 DNA. A D gene is named only where the DNA matches it firmly.

>TRBD1|TRBV20-1|TRBJ1-2
CSAKQGNYGYTF
TGCAGTGCTAAACAGGGGAACTATGGCTACACCTTC
>TRBD1|TRBV29-1|TRBJ1-1
CTFQGQGVNTEAFF
TGCACCTTCCAGGGGCAGGGGGTGAACACTGAAGCTTTCTTT
>-|TRBV9|TRBJ2-3
CASSVRTHTDTQYF
TGTGCCAGCAGCGTAAGGACGCACACAGATACGCAGTATTTT
>-|TRBV7-9|TRBJ1-1
CASIIRPNTEAFF
TGTGCCAGCATCATACGACCGAACACTGAAGCTTTCTTT
>-|TRBV5-1|TRBJ1-1
CASSLGSEYTEAFF
TGCGCCAGCAGCTTGGGATCCGAGTACACTGAAGCTTTCTTT
>TRBD1|TRBV19|TRBJ2-7
CASSRPGQGTNEQYF
TGTGCCAGTAGTAGACCGGGACAGGGGACGAACGAGCAGTACTTC
>-|TRBV29-1|TRBJ1-4
CSVKQEAATNEKLFF
TGCAGCGTTAAACAGGAGGCAGCCACTAATGAAAAACTGTTTTTT
>TRBD1|TRBV29-1|TRBJ2-7
CSVYAGTAIYEQYF
TGCAGCGTTTACGCCGGGACAGCGATCTACGAGCAGTACTTC
>TRBD2|TRBV20-1|TRBJ2-5
CSAKSPGEGRETQYF
TGCAGTGCCAAATCCCCGGGGGAGGGAAGGGAGACCCAGTACTTC
>-|TRBV18|TRBJ2-5
CASGRGQKETQYF
TGTGCCAGCGGAAGAGGACAGAAAGAGACCCAGTACTTC
>-|TRBV30|TRBJ1-5
CAWSGDSNQPQHF
TGTGCCTGGAGTGGGGATAGCAATCAGCCCCAGCATTTT
>TRBD1|TRBV20-1|TRBJ1-1
CSAKDRGNTEAFF
TGCAGTGCTAAAGACAGGGGGAATACTGAAGCTTTCTTT
>-|TRBV27|TRBJ1-2
CASSSTLQRKGRGYTF
TGTGCCAGCAGTTCCACCCTACAACGGAAGGGCCGGGGCTACACCTTC
>-|TRBV7-7|TRBJ2-2
CASGPNSEGTGELFF
TGTGCTAGCGGCCCGAATAGCGAGGGCACCGGGGAGCTGTTTTTT
>-|TRBV12-3/TRBV12-4|TRBJ2-3
CASSLGYNRPSTQYF
TGTGCCAGCAGTTTAGGGTATAACCGGCCATCAACGCAGTATTTT